These T cell receptor beta chains were read from a single sample in a study of blood T cells in healthy people across ages. Using its own MiXCR run on the 5' RACE reads, TCRdb lists one record per CDR3 protein. The table shows 450,000 to 600,000 distinct CDR3 sequences, with about a quarter occurring only once. The sample also formed part of further work on T cells of mothers and their children.

The source material was blood. The receptors were gathered from a boy aged 2 to 10 in good health. Each CDR3 is given with its conserved first and last residue.

v_gene,CDR3aa
TRBV18,CASSPGWRNIQYF
TRBV29-1,CSVVVIYEQYF
TRBV24-1,CATLRQGTQETQYF
TRBV9,CASSVFLSDTQYF
TRBV18,CASSPQTGRGDTEAFF
TRBV6-5,CASTFVTSKGETQYF
TRBV14,CASSLYRGPYNEQFF
TRBV30,CAWRQDRDGYTF
TRBV29-1,CSVYGAGGIYNEQFF
TRBV18,CASSPPAASWEQYF